One sample yielded the 9 T cell receptor beta chains listed below, sequenced in a study of cytomegalovirus exposure and HLA in healthy donors. The PCR made use of 60 Vbeta and 13 Jbeta primers. The assay was immunoSEQ multiplex PCR, and TCRdb's table has in-frame clones only and misses some. The repertoire holds roughly 200,000 clones, with 77% as singletons. The sequenced material came from PBMCs. The receptors here all came from a woman between 55 and 75 years old in good health and CMV-seropositive.

The CDR3: CASSITSGRGEQFF. In DNA, the CDR3 is TGTGCCAGTAGTATTACCAGCGGGAGAGGTGAGCAGTTCTTC. This chain links TRBV19 with TRBJ2-1, with 8 bases matching TRBD2. V was clipped by 3 bases and J by 9 bases; unmatched bases: 7. The germline V gene has CDR1 LNHDA and CDR2 SQIVND (reference sequence). The CDR3 extends over 14 amino acids.

J is TRBJ2-1 and V is TRBV4-1; a weak D match, TRBD1 (6 bases). Deletions cut 3 bases from V and 10 bases from J, with 25 bases between. This CDR3 contains 17 residues. Looked up from germline, CDR1 is MGHRA and CDR2 is YSYEKL. DNA of the CDR3: TGCGCCAGCAGCCAGAGGTTGTCGGACTCCCGGGGACAAGAGCAGTTCTTC. It specifies CASSQRLSDSRGQEQFF.

The chain joins TRBV6-1 to TRBJ1-2, with D maybe TRBD1 (5 bases). There are 15 residues in the CDR3. Germline V CDR1 and CDR2: MNHNS, SASEGT. Trimming removed 6 bases at V and 1 base at J, with 15 bases between. The chain's CDR3 is CASREGRDNNYGYTF. CDR3 DNA: TGTGCCAGCAGGGAGGGGAGGGATAATAACTATGGCTACACCTTC.

The chain joins TRBV5-1 to TRBJ2-1; tentative D call: TRBD1 (6 bases). Germline CDR1 SGHRS, CDR2 YFSETQ. The length of the CDR3 is 14 residues. Trimming stripped 0 bases from V and 3 bases from J, with 7 bases between. The CDR3 region is CASSLGRGYNEQFF. The CDR3 coding sequence is TGCGCCAGCAGCTTGGGCAGGGGCTACAATGAGCAGTTCTTC.

The chain carries TRBV6-1 and TRBJ2-4; tentative D call: TRBD2 (6 bases). V lost 0 bases and J lost 0, with 15 bases in between. Germline V gene data show CDR1 as MNHNS and CDR2 as SASEGT. The CDR3 runs to 18 residues. The DNA for the CDR3 is TGTGCCAGCAGTGAAGCAGGCCTAGCGAGTATAGCCAAAAACATTCAGTACTTC. Translated: CASSEAGLASIAKNIQYF.

This clone was counted a single time. The chain employs TRBV6-5 and TRBJ1-2, with 7 positions matching TRBD1. This CDR3 region has 13 residues. CDR1 and CDR2 from the germline V gene are MNHEY and SVGAGI. Losses at the gene ends were 7 bases for V and 5 bases for J; bases not matched to a gene: 7. CDR3 residues: CASTRTGAYGYTF. DNA of the CDR3: TGTGCCAGCACCCGGACAGGAGCATATGGCTACACCTTC.

A single count supports this clone. The J gene is TRBJ1-5, the V gene TRBV6-6; 10 nucleotides line up with TRBD1. The CDR3 contains 13 residues. The V gene end was trimmed by 7 bases and the J gene end by 6 bases; junction bases not matched to a gene: 3. CDR1 MNHNY and CDR2 SVGAGI come from the germline V gene (reference sequence). CDR3 in amino acids: CASKGQGIQPQHF. The CDR3 DNA is TGTGCCAGCAAGGGACAGGGGATTCAGCCCCAGCATTTT.

The sample holds a few counts of this clone. The rearrangement joins TRBV7-8 to TRBJ1-1; 9 bases fit TRBD1. The V gene end was trimmed by 3 bases and the J gene end by 1 base; junction bases not matched to a gene: 0. There are 14 residues in the CDR3. CDR1 is SGHVS and CDR2 is FQNEAQ in the germline V gene. Here the CDR3 DNA reads TGTGCCAGCAGCTTGGGACAGGGGAACACTGAAGCTTTCTTT. It yields the protein CASSLGQGNTEAFF.

This rearrangement joins TRBV5-6 to TRBJ1-3, with 8 positions matching TRBD1. J was trimmed by 0 bases and V by 4 bases; bases with no gene match: 6. Germline CDR1 and CDR2: SGHDT and YYEEEE. CDR3 length: 16 residues. CDR3 sequence: CASSLMTGDSGNTIYF. The CDR3 bases are TGTGCCAGCAGCCTGATGACAGGGGACTCTGGAAACACCATATATTTT.